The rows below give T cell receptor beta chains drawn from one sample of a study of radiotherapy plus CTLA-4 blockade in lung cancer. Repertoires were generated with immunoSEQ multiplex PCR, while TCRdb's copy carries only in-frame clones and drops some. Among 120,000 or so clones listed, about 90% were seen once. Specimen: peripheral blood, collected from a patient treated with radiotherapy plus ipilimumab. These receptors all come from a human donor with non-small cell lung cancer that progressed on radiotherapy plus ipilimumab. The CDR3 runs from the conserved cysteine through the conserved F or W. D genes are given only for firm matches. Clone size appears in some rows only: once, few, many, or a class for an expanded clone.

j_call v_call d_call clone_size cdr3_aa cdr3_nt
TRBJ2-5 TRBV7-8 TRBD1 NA CASSLAVGQGQETQYF TGTGCCAGCAGCTTAGCCGTGGGACAGGGGCAAGAGACCCAGTACTTC
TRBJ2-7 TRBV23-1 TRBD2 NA CASSPRDYAYEQYF TGCGCCAGCAGTCCCCGGGACTATGCCTACGAGCAGTACTTC
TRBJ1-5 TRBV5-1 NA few CASAPVKDNQPQHF TGCGCCAGCGCCCCGGTCAAAGACAATCAGCCCCAGCATTTT
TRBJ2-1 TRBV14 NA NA CASSQGETGSYNEQFF TGTGCCAGCAGCCAAGGAGAAACGGGGTCCTACAATGAGCAGTTCTTC
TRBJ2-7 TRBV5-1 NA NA CASSLIVGPGEQYF TGCGCCAGCAGCTTGATTGTCGGACCTGGGGAGCAGTACTTC
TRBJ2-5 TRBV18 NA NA CASSADIQETQYF TGTGCCAGCTCCGCGGACATACAAGAGACCCAGTACTTC
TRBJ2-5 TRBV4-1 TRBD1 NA CASSTGVQETQYF TGCGCCAGCTCAACAGGGGTCCAAGAGACCCAGTACTTC
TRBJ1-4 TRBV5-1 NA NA CASSKTTNEKLFF TGCGCCAGCAGCAAAACAACTAATGAAAAACTGTTTTTT
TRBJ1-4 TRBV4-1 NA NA CASSQGGIGTEKKLFF TGCGCCAGCAGCCAAGGGGGGATTGGGACTGAGAAAAAACTGTTTTTT
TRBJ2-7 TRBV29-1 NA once CSVVASYEQYF TGCAGCGTTGTTGCGTCCTACGAGCAGTACTTC
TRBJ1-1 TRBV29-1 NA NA CSVQARNTEAFF TGCAGCGTGCAGGCCAGGAACACTGAAGCTTTCTTT
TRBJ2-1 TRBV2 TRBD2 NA CASSALAGVDEQFF TGTGCCAGCAGCGCCCTAGCGGGAGTAGATGAGCAGTTCTTC
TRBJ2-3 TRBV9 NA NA CASSVVGSGTDTQYF TGTGCCAGCAGCGTAGTTGGGTCGGGCACAGATACGCAGTATTTT
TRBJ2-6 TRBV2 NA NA CASRRTTPTTGTGANVLTF TGTGCCAGCAGGCGTACAACCCCAACCACAGGGACCGGGGCCAACGTCCTGACTTTC
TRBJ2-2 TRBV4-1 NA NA CASSPKLANTGELFF TGCGCCAGCAGCCCCAAGCTCGCGAACACCGGGGAGCTGTTTTTT
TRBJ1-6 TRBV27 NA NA CASSFVEPLHF TGTGCCAGCAGTTTTGTAGAACCCCTCCACTTT
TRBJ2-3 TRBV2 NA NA CASSVGQRNTDTQYF TGTGCCAGCAGTGTCGGACAGAGAAACACAGATACGCAGTATTTT
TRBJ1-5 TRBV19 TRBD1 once CASSTYSTGGGSNQPQHF TGTGCCAGTAGTACCTACTCAACAGGGGGGGGGAGCAATCAGCCCCAGCATTTT
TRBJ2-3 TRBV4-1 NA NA CASSPGLRRGADTQYF TGCGCCAGCAGCCCCGGCCTCCGGAGGGGGGCAGATACGCAGTATTTT
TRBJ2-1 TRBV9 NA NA CASSVMGSSQGPLSSYNEQFF TGTGCCAGCAGCGTAATGGGGTCTTCCCAGGGTCCACTAAGCTCCTACAATGAGCAGTTCTTC
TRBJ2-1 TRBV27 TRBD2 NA CASSLYAGASYNEQFF TGTGCCAGCAGTTTATACGCGGGAGCCTCCTACAATGAGCAGTTCTTC
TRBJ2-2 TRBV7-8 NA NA CASSLTRWDTGELFF TGTGCCAGCAGCTTAACTCGGTGGGACACCGGGGAGCTGTTTTTT
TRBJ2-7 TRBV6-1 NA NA CASSDWASEQYF TGTGCCAGCAGTGATTGGGCCAGCGAGCAGTACTTC
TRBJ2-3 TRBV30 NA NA CAWSQAQTDTQYF TGTGCCTGGAGTCAGGCGCAGACAGATACGCAGTATTTT
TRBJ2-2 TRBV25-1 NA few CASSEGSSNTGELFF TGTGCCAGCAGTGAGGGAAGCTCGAACACCGGGGAGCTGTTTTTT
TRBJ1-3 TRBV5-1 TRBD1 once CASRQNTGDGNTIYF TGCGCCAGCAGACAGAATACAGGGGACGGAAACACCATATATTTT
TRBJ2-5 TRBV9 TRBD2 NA CASSVGASGETQYF TGTGCCAGCAGCGTAGGGGCTAGCGGAGAGACCCAGTACTTC
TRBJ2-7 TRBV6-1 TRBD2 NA CASSGLAGGLEQYF TGTGCCAGCAGCGGACTAGCGGGAGGACTCGAGCAGTACTTC
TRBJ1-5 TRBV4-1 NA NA CASSHSLSNQPQHF TGCGCCAGCAGCCACAGTCTTAGCAATCAGCCCCAGCATTTT
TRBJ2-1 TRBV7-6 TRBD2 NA CASSLEGGRAVDEQFF TGTGCCAGCAGCTTAGAAGGCGGGAGGGCCGTTGATGAGCAGTTCTTC
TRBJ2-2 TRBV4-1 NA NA CASSQDRGVGTGELFF TGCGCCAGCAGCCAAGATCGGGGTGTCGGCACCGGGGAGCTGTTTTTT
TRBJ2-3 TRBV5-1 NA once CASSLGDGDTQYF TGCGCCAGCAGCTTGGGGGACGGAGATACGCAGTATTTT